The clone carrying this TCR beta chain was counted only a few times. The data were obtained in a study of shared clonotypes between healthy human individuals. There are 13 residues in the CDR3. The germline CDR1 and CDR2 sequences are SEHNR and FQNEAQ (reference sequence). Deletions cut 1 base from V and 1 base from J, with 4 bases between. Using 200 ng DNA, tens of thousands of T cell genomes, the sorted-subset replicate PCRs were run. The table came from immunoSEQ multiplex PCR; TCRdb's copy has only in-frame clones and leaves some out. This table holds about a million clones, roughly 77% found once.

The chain carries TRBV7-9 and TRBJ1-1; no definite D call. This TCR came from a man aged 18 to 29 in good health. Some clones in this sample may be carry-over from other donors' samples. The sequencing input was memory CD4+ T cells from PBMCs. Subset meaning: CD45RA-negative fraction. CDR3 region: CASSLGWNTEAFF. The CDR3 DNA reads as TGTGCCAGCAGCTTAGGCTGGAACACTGAAGCTTTCTTT.